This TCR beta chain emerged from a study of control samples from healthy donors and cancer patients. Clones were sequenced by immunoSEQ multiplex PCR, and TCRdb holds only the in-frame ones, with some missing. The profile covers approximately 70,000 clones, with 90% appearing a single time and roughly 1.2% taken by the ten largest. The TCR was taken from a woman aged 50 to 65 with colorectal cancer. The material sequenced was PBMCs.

This CDR3 is CASSEAFTGQASWTQYF. CDR3 bases: TGTGCCAGCAGTGAAGCCTTTACAGGACAGGCCTCGTGGACCCAGTACTTC. J is TRBJ2-5 and V is TRBV6-1; TRBD1 agrees at 7 bases. Germline-derived CDR1 and CDR2 are MNHNS and SASEGT. The CDR3 runs to 17 residues. The junction had 14 bases not matched to a gene; V was cut back by 0 bases and J by 7 bases.